This TCR beta chain appears in the sequencing data of a study of blood T cells in healthy people across ages. This clonotype was counted a few times. For the second PCR, which ran for about 6 to 11 cycles, a sample-barcoded 5' primer and a J-beta primer mix were used. MiXCR was run by TCRdb on the 5' RACE reads, yielding one entry per CDR3 protein. Of some 690,000 distinct CDR3 sequences listed, about 20% are singletons. Trimming shortened V by 5 bases and J by 2 bases, and 11 bases separated the two germline ends. From germline, CDR1 is SGHTA and CDR2 FQGNSA. This CDR3 contains 14 residues. The clonotype originates from a man between 65 and 85 years old in good health. The sequencing sample was made of blood. The chain joins TRBV7-2 to TRBJ2-3; D uncertain. CDR3 nucleotide sequence: TGTGCCAGCAGCCTACATTCCCTCACAGATACGCAGTATTTT. The encoded protein is CASSLHSLTDTQYF.